The T cell receptor (beta chain) under discussion was sequenced for a study of blood T cell repertoires in COVID-19 (dated by TCRdb to 2020 to 2022). About the investigation overall: Samples from collaborators originated in the United States, Italy and Spain and spanned both the acute and convalescent phases of COVID-19. The prospective study material was composed of cDNA or gDNA derived from T cells, B-cell-depleted T cells, or PBMCs. The dataset comprised deeply sampled blood TCRbeta repertoires from subjects exposed to, actively infected with, or recovered from COVID-19. The repertoires were released in a freely available public database meant as a resource for research on the immune response to SARS-CoV-2. The samples were drawn from two sources: the first 160 participants of the ongoing ImmuneRACE study, and 1,000 to 1,500 subjects contributed by 6 global collaborators. A de-identified subject ID, COVID-19 status, age in years and sex were almost always included in the sample metadata. Where HLA class I and class II types were available, the types were taken from metadata supplied by the sample provider, not from assay-based typing.

Results and caveats for the whole study, not just this receptor: The amount of clinical and demographic metadata varied by source and participant and was provided uncurated.

TCRbeta CDR3 regions were amplified from genomic DNA using the immunoSEQ Assay, a bias-controlled multiplex PCR. As for how the authors treated the data: The number of nucleated cells in each sample was estimated from the amplification of reference gene primers within the assay. Sequence reads were collapsed and filtered to measure the absolute abundance of every unique TCRbeta CDR3 rearrangement. Productive Simpson clonality was computed per sample as the square root of Simpson's diversity index over productive rearrangements. Imported from immuneACCESS, the table was reduced by TCRdb to in-frame sequences with V and J called. These copies leave out some clones; in studies compared against another copy, an unresolved V gene accounts for under half, and the cause of the remainder is not known. From that table come the V and J calls and clone size; the DNA was used to work out D and trimming. This sample has 300,000 to 350,000 clones in its table, and around 91% of those were observed once. The leading ten clones occupy roughly 3% of the sample.

The sample holds one count of this clone. Its specific antigen is unknown. Base qualities are not recorded, but no much larger clone differs from it by a single base. Samples from volunteer blood donors who had recovered from COVID-19 were contributed by a second Seattle source. Collaborating institutions collected whole blood in K2EDTA tubes following their own protocols. For TCRbeta analysis, collaborator samples were shipped as frozen whole blood, as isolated PBMCs, or as DNA extracted from either sample type. The CDR1 and CDR2 encoded by the germline V gene are MNHEY and SVGAGI. V and J lose 2 bases and 9 bases, and a span of 22 bases separates them. Taken from cysteine to phenylalanine, the CDR3 has 16 residues. Only the CDR3 DNA stays, 48 bases, in frame from base 1.

The sequence derives from a woman between 18 and 29 years old who had recovered from COVID-19. In this chain, TRBV6-5 is recombined with TRBJ1-2, with a tentative D gene TRBD1 over 5 matching bases. Sequencing was carried out using peripheral blood. The CDR3 protein sequence reads: CASSYMGPDGPHRYTF. The DNA sequence follows: TGTGCCAGCAGTTACATGGGGCCAGACGGGCCCCATCGCTACACCTTC.